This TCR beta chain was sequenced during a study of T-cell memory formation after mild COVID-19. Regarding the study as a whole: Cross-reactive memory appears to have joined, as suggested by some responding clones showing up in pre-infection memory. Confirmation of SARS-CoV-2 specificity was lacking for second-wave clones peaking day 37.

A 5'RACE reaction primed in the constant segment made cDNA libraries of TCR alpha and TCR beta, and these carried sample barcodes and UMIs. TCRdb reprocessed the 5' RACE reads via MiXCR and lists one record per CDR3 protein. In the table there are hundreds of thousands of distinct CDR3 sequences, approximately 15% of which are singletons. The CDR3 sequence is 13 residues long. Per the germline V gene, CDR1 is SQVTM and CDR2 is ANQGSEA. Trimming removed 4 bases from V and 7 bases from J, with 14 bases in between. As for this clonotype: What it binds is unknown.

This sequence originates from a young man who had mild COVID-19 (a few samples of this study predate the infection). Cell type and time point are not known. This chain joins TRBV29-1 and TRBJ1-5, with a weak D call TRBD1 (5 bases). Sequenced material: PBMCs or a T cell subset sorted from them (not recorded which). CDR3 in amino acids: CSVGWQGGQPQHF. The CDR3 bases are TGCAGCGTTGGGTGGCAGGGTGGACAGCCCCAGCATTTT.